The 8 T cell receptor beta chains given below trace back to one sample, sequenced in a study of beta chain features in type 1 diabetes. Study-wide results and limits: TCRB CDR3s were moderately but significantly shorter in Type 1 diabetes patients in all four CD4+ subsets.

The antigens these receptors bind are not known. All of the isolated RNA was reverse transcribed, so expressed TCRB transcripts were sequenced. Sequencing used immunoSEQ multiplex PCR; TCRdb keeps in-frame clones, though not all of them. The sample lists roughly 290,000 clones; 15% were seen once. The sequenced sample consisted of naive CD4+ T cells from blood. These receptors all come from a man younger than 35 with type 1 diabetes.

J is TRBJ2-5 and V is TRBV10-2, with 8 bases identical to TRBD2. Germline V gene lookup returns CDR1 WSHSY and CDR2 SAAADI. The length of the CDR3 is 13 residues. After removal of 5 bases from V and 7 bases from J, the junction contained 6 bases not matched to a gene. The CDR3: CASSIAGPATQYF. For the CDR3, the DNA is TGCGCCAGCAGTATAGCGGGGCCTGCGACCCAGTACTTC.

J is TRBJ2-7 and V is TRBV15; a weak D match, TRBD2 (5 bases). CDR3 length equals 17 residues. Germline V gene sequence: CDR1 LNHNV, CDR2 YYDKDF (reference sequence). V lost 0 bases to trimming and J lost 8 bases, with 23 bases between them. The CDR3 protein is CATSRDPRPTIPQQQYF. The CDR3 DNA reads as TGTGCCACCAGCAGAGATCCAAGGCCGACTATCCCCCAGCAGCAGTACTTC.

This clone was recorded a few times. This chain links TRBV5-4 with TRBJ2-5; tentative D call: TRBD2 (5 bases). Looked up from germline, CDR1 is SGHNT and CDR2 is YYREEE (reference sequence). This CDR3 has 11 residues. V was trimmed by 6 bases and J by 5 bases, leaving 8 bases between them. The CDR3 DNA reads TGTGCCAGCACTAGGGAGGAGACCCAGTACTTC. This translates into CASTREETQYF.

The chain recombines TRBV7-9 with TRBJ1-5; D gene uncertain. The CDR3 contains 14 residues. V shed 1 base and J shed 5 bases, with 9 bases lying between them. The germline V gene has CDR1 SEHNR and CDR2 FQNEAQ (reference sequence). The chain's CDR3 is CASSLVPSDQPQHF. For the CDR3, the DNA is TGTGCCAGCAGCTTAGTGCCGTCAGATCAGCCCCAGCATTTT.

This chain uses TRBV9 with TRBJ1-1; no clear D. From germline, CDR1 is SGDLS and CDR2 YYNGEE. This CDR3 has 14 amino acids. V lost 0 bases and J 1 base, leaving 7 bases between the germline ends. CDR3 DNA: TGTGCCAGCAGCGTAGTCCCAGGGAACACTGAAGCTTTCTTT. Amino acid sequence: CASSVVPGNTEAFF.

The rearrangement joins TRBV10-3 to TRBJ2-3; 7 nucleotides line up with TRBD2. Germline-derived CDR1 and CDR2 are ENHRY and SYGVKD. This CDR3 region has 16 residues. With 1 base clipped from V and 6 bases from J, the junction kept 10 bases outside the gene matches. The CDR3 nucleotides read TGTGCCATCAGTGAGTTCCCGGCTAGCGGTATGGATACGCAGTATTTT. Translation: CAISEFPASGMDTQYF.

The chain has TRBV4-2 and TRBJ2-3; 7 bases fit TRBD2. Germline CDR1 reads LGHNA; CDR2 reads YNFKEQ. This CDR3 is built from 16 residues. J gave up 4 bases and V 1 base, and 8 bases lay outside the gene matches. CDR3 protein: CASSQGGAGRADTQYF. The CDR3 region has the DNA TGTGCCAGCAGCCAAGGTGGAGCGGGGAGAGCAGATACGCAGTATTTT.

This clone was observed a few times. The CDR3 region is CATSSRTGGMNEQFF. The CDR3 nucleotides read TGTGCCACCAGCAGCCGGACAGGGGGCATGAATGAGCAGTTCTTC. The V gene is TRBV15, the J gene TRBJ2-1; 11 bases are shared with TRBD1. CDR3 length equals 15 residues. Germline V gene sequence: CDR1 LNHNV, CDR2 YYDKDF (reference sequence). V was pared by 3 bases and J by 7 bases, with 5 bases of the junction left unmatched.